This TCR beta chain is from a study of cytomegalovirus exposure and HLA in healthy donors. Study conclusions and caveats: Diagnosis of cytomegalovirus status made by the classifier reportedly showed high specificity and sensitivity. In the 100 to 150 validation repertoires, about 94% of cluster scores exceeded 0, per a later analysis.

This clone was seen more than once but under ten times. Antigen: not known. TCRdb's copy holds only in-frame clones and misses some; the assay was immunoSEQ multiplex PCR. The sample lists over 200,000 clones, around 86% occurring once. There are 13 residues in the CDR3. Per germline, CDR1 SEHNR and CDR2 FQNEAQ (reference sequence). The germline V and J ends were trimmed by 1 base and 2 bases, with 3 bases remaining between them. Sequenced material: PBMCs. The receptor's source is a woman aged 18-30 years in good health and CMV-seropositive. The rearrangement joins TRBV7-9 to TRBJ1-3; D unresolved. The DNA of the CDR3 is TGTGCCAGCAGCTTAGGCGCTGGAAACACCATATATTTT. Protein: CASSLGAGNTIYF.